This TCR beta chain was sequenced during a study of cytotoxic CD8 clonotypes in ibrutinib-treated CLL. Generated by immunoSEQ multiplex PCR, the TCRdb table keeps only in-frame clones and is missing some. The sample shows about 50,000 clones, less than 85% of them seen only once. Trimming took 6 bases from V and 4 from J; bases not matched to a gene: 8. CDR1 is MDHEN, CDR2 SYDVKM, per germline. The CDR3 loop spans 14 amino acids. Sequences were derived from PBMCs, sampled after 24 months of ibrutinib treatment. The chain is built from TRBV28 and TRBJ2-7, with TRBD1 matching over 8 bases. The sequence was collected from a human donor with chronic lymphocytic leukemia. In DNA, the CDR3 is TGTGCCAGCAGAACACCAGGGGGCTTTTACGAGCAGTACTTC. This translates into CASRTPGGFYEQYF.